The sequence of this TCR beta chain was determined in a study of regulatory T cells in long-lasting Graves disease. Investigators prepared the TCR beta libraries by applying iRepertoire HTBI primers and Arm-PCR of CDR3 regions. MiXCR, run by TCRdb on the multiplex PCR reads, gives a single entry per CDR3 protein. The sample carries 400,000 to 500,000 distinct CDR3 sequences, roughly 15% recorded once. The CDR3 is 15 residues long. V lost 8 bases, J lost 3 bases, and 17 bases lay in between. Study-wide findings and caveats: TRBV28, TRBJ1-2 and TRBJ2-5 emerged as the favored segments in persistent disease.

Sample time point: newly diagnosed GD, antithyroid drugs for less than 3 months. PBMCs provided the RNA from which the TCR library was made. Criteria from the American Thyroid Association guidelines were applied to diagnose Graves' disease. Patients were enrolled at an endocrinology department in Xi'an, China. Of note for this clonotype: Its antigen is not identified. A much more abundant neighbour one base away suggests this may be a read error.

The same data also went into a second study, on T cells in Graves' hyperthyroidism and ophthalmopathy. Turning to that study: First-round RT-PCR with HTBI primers amplified the TCR CDR3 region.

The sample here was peripheral blood mononuclear cells (PBMCs), taken at new diagnosis, from a patient treated with antithyroid drugs. This clonotype originated in a woman under 30 with Graves disease. The chain combines TRBV12-3 or TRBV12-4 with TRBJ1-5; tentatively, D is TRBD1 (5 bases). The CDR3: CASGRGTSPNQPQHF. In nucleotides, the CDR3 is TGTGCCAGCGGGCGGGGCACATCCCCCAATCAGCCCCAGCATTTT.